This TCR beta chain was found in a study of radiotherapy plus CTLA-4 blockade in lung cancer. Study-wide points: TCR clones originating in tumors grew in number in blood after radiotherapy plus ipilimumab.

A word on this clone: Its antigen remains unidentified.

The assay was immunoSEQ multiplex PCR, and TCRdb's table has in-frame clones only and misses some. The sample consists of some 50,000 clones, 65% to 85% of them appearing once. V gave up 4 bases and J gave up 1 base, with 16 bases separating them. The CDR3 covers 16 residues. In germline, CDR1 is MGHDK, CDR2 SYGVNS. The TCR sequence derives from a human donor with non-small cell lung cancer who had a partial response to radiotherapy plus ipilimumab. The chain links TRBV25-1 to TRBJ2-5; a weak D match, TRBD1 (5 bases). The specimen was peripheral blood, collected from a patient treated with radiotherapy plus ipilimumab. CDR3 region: CASSGYVRVSQETQYF. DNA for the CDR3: TGTGCCAGCAGTGGGTACGTCAGGGTTTCCCAAGAGACCCAGTACTTC.